Listed below are T cell receptor beta chains from one sample, sequenced in a study of T cell changes during pregnancy in multiple sclerosis. Some clones are missing from TCRdb's copy, which holds only in-frame ones; the method was immunoSEQ multiplex PCR. The table shows more than 65,000 clones, with 91% occurring only once. The input for sequencing was peripheral blood, taken in the first trimester of pregnancy. The receptor set was obtained from a female donor with multiple sclerosis, enrolled in a pregnancy study. Each CDR3 is given with its conserved first and last residue. Each record gives: V gene, J gene, CDR3 protein.

>TRBV6-6|TRBJ1-5
CASSYRAGDQPQHF
>TRBV10-3|TRBJ2-1
CAISDGGSSYNEQFF
>TRBV28|TRBJ1-5
CASSFSLQGGGVQPQHF
>TRBV30|TRBJ1-2
CAWSVPGLTNYGYTF
>TRBV7-2|TRBJ1-1
CASSSQPTRTEAFF
>TRBV25-1|TRBJ1-2
CASSEGTGVYGYTF
>TRBV11-2|TRBJ2-7
CASSPETGAMYEQYF
>TRBV27|TRBJ1-1
CASSLYPDRAYSEAFF
>TRBV30|TRBJ2-1
CAWSSGTGYNEQFF
>TRBV7-3|TRBJ1-1
CASSPDVGGRAFF
>TRBV20-1|TRBJ1-2
CSAANYGYTF
>TRBV30|TRBJ2-3
CAWTRSRTGDTQYF
>TRBV9|TRBJ1-1
CASSVSRERSTEAFF
>TRBV4-1|TRBJ1-1
CASSQGLRRGFPFIF
>TRBV11-1|TRBJ2-7
CASSLAISYEQYF
>TRBV27|TRBJ2-7
CASSPRTGLGDEQYF
>TRBV5-1|TRBJ1-1
CASSLRSNTEAFF
>TRBV27|TRBJ2-1
CASRRENEQFF
>TRBV6-1|TRBJ1-3
CASSEARASGNTIYF
>TRBV13|TRBJ2-7
CASSFQSNEQYF
>TRBV10-3|TRBJ2-7
CAISDPTGSPYEQYF
>TRBV5-1|TRBJ2-1
CASRTTSYNEQFF
>TRBV5-1|TRBJ1-6
CASSLTGVDSPLHF
>TRBV10-1|TRBJ2-3
CASGFSAGGTDTQYF
>TRBV19|TRBJ2-5
CASKGLGLIQETQYF
>TRBV4-2|TRBJ2-1
CASSQDHRGNEQFF
>TRBV5-6|TRBJ2-7
CASSFGTEQYF
>TRBV11-3|TRBJ2-7
CASSSGDEQYF
>TRBV5-1|TRBJ2-1
CASSLGRVANNEQFF
>TRBV27|TRBJ2-7
CASSGTSGSGPTYEQYF
>TRBV19|TRBJ2-3
CASSILAGRTDTQYF
>TRBV4-2|TRBJ1-2
CASSQDVRGNYGYTF
>TRBV18|TRBJ1-1
CASSPGPPESMNTEAFF
>TRBV18|TRBJ2-7
CASSVRHRLSGQGTGISYEQYF
>TRBV20-1|TRBJ1-2
CSERQGVGYTF
>TRBV28|TRBJ2-1
CASSVSNNEQFF
>TRBV2|TRBJ1-1
CASSEALRNVAEAFF
>TRBV5-6|TRBJ2-1
CASSPGLDSYNEQFF
>TRBV5-1|TRBJ2-1
CASSLEAGGTGEQFF
>TRBV12-5|TRBJ1-2
CASGLGRNHYGYTF
>TRBV15|TRBJ2-6
CATSRGDRGASGANVLTF
>TRBV27|TRBJ2-2
CASSLSSGKLFF
>TRBV14|TRBJ2-2
CASRAAPINTGELFF
>TRBV10-3|TRBJ1-1
CAISGAGTVNTEAFF
>TRBV7-2|TRBJ1-4
CASSLAGQGGEKLFF
>TRBV4-2|TRBJ2-7
CASSQTISTREQYF
>TRBV30|TRBJ1-1
CAWSVRGFGVNTEAFF
>TRBV7-3|TRBJ2-1
CASSSFGTSGNYNEQFF
>TRBV5-6|TRBJ2-1
CASLRQGSYNEQFF
>TRBV20-1|TRBJ2-1
CSALRGNEQFF
>TRBV6-5|TRBJ2-7
CASSLTGSPPEQYF
>TRBV7-2|TRBJ2-7
CASSLIAGLAGSYEQYF
>TRBV10-3|TRBJ2-3
CAIRPGTSGTDTQYF
>TRBV11-2|TRBJ1-5
CASSLASWSRDRFNQPQHF
>TRBV30|TRBJ1-1
CASPGGANTEAFF
>TRBV6-1|TRBJ1-1
CASSEYIGGVNTEAFF
>TRBV12-5|TRBJ1-2
CASGLVPRGGNRYLYGYTF
>TRBV28|TRBJ2-1
CASSPRGGKVTNEQFF
>TRBV7-2|TRBJ2-2
CASSRRVSGAVNTGELFF